What follows are 8 T cell receptor beta chains derived from one specimen sequenced in a study of control samples from healthy donors and cancer patients. Clones were read by immunoSEQ multiplex PCR, and TCRdb kept only the in-frame ones, dropping some. Of 100,000 to 120,000 clones listed, around 80% are singletons. The sequenced sample was blood. The receptors come from a man between 18 and 29 years old in good health.

V gene TRBV7-8 combines with J gene TRBJ1-1; TRBD1 aligns across 10 bases. J lost 5 bases, V lost 7 bases, and 7 bases had no gene match. The CDR3 is 14 amino acids. Germline V lookup: CDR1 SGHVS, CDR2 FQNEAQ. For the CDR3, the DNA is TGTGCCAGCACCCTGGGACAGGGGAGGACTGAAGCTTTCTTT. Its protein product is CASTLGQGRTEAFF.

The V call is TRBV30, the J call TRBJ2-2, with D perhaps TRBD2 (6 bases). The CDR3 runs 16 residues. Germline V gene lookup returns CDR1 GTSNPN and CDR2 SVGIG (reference sequence). V was shortened by 3 bases and J by 0 bases, with 14 bases between the two germline ends. The CDR3 sequence is CAWSSGLQSNTGELFF. The DNA for the CDR3 is TGTGCCTGGAGCTCGGGACTTCAATCGAACACCGGGGAGCTGTTTTTT.

The chain carries TRBV5-6 and TRBJ1-1; a weak D match, TRBD1 (5 bases). V was pared by 5 bases and J by 6 bases, with 14 bases between. CDR1 and CDR2 (germline): SGHDT, YYEEEE. The CDR3 length is 13 residues. CDR3 protein: CASRPHGGAEAFF. In nucleotides, the CDR3 is TGTGCCAGCAGACCTCACGGGGGGGCTGAAGCTTTCTTT.

This rearrangement joins TRBV7-9 to TRBJ1-1; 10 bases fit TRBD1. Losses at the gene ends were 4 bases for V and 5 bases for J; bases not matched to a gene: 7. CDR1 SEHNR and CDR2 FQNEAQ come from the germline V gene (reference sequence). This CDR3 comprises 15 residues. The CDR3 spells CASSSTDRGETEAFF. In DNA form, the CDR3 reads TGTGCCAGCAGCTCAACGGACAGGGGGGAAACTGAAGCTTTCTTT.

This clone was observed a handful of times. The chain combines TRBV5-4 with TRBJ1-1, with a possible D match to TRBD1 (5 bases). CDR3 length: 13 residues. CDR1 and CDR2 from the germline V gene are SGHNT and YYREEE (reference sequence). The V gene lost 7 bases and the J gene lost 4 bases, with 14 bases spanning the gap. The CDR3 is CASSREMGTEAFF. The CDR3 DNA is TGTGCCAGCTCCAGGGAAATGGGCACTGAAGCTTTCTTT.

The chain couples TRBV5-1 to TRBJ2-7; D tentatively fits TRBD1 or TRBD2 (5 bases each). V lost 0 bases and J 2 bases, leaving 12 bases between the germline ends. Per the germline V gene, CDR1 is SGHRS and CDR2 is YFSETQ. This CDR3 has 15 amino acids. The CDR3 bases are TGCGCCAGCAGCTTGGGGGGGACGGCCCCCTACGAGCAGTACTTC. Translation gives CASSLGGTAPYEQYF.

This chain links TRBV7-2 with TRBJ2-1; no clear D gene. CDR1 is SGHTA and CDR2 is FQGNSA in the germline V gene. The CDR3 runs to 12 residues. Deletions cut 2 bases from V and 8 bases from J, with 7 bases between. CDR3 DNA: TGTGCCAGCAGCTTAAGCCAGTATGAGCAGTTCTTC. This codes for CASSLSQYEQFF.

The chain joins TRBV5-5 to TRBJ2-3; TRBD2 agrees at 8 bases. The V and J ends lost 4 bases and 6 bases, in that order; junction bases with no gene match: 4. CDR3 length: 13 residues. CDR1 is SGHKS, CDR2 YYEKEE, per germline (reference sequence). CDR3 amino acids: CASSPIAGDTQYF. As DNA, the CDR3 is TGTGCCAGCAGCCCCATAGCGGGGGATACGCAGTATTTT. Together with reference TRBV5-5 and TRBJ2-3, the CDR3 gives the full variable domain: DAGVTQSPTHLIKTRGQQVTLRCSPISGHKSVSWYQQVLGQGPQFIFQYYEKEERGRGNFPDRFSARQFPNYSSELNVNALLLGDSALYLCASSPIAGDTQYFGPGTRLTVL.